These 30 T cell receptor beta chains share one sample of origin, sequenced in a study of OX40 agonist ivuxolimab in advanced cancers. Clones were read by immunoSEQ multiplex PCR, and TCRdb kept only the in-frame ones, dropping some. The repertoire holds 99,000 or so clones, with roughly 94% as singletons. The source material was CD4+ or CD8+ T cells sorted from blood, sampled in a trial of the OX40 agonist ivuxolimab. Every receptor here comes from an adult with an advanced solid tumor such as melanoma, head and neck, liver or kidney cancer.

V and J are TRBV5-4 and TRBJ2-5, with 9 bases fitting TRBD2. The CDR3 is made up of 14 amino acids. Germline V gives CDR1 SGHNT, CDR2 YYREEE (reference sequence). The V segment lost 5 bases and the J segment 5 bases; nucleotides outside the gene matches: 7. CDR3 bases: TGTGCCAGCAGGGAAGCGGGGGGTTCTGAGACCCAGTACTTC. It is translated as CASREAGGSETQYF.

The V gene is TRBV19, the J gene TRBJ1-2; the match to TRBD1 covers 8 bases. The J segment lost 0 bases and the V segment lost 4 bases, leaving 4 bases of the junction unmatched. Germline loops: CDR1 LNHDA, CDR2 SQIVND (reference sequence). CDR3 length: 15 amino acids. The CDR3 nucleotides read TGTGCCAGTAGTAGGACAGGGATTACTAACTATGGCTACACCTTC. Its translation is CASSRTGITNYGYTF.

This clone was recorded a few times. The chain uses TRBV7-9 and TRBJ1-3; no clear D gene. V lost 1 base and J lost 0, with 7 bases in between. CDR1 and CDR2 from the germline V gene are SEHNR and FQNEAQ (reference sequence). This CDR3 is built from 15 residues. The DNA of the CDR3 is TGTGCCAGCAGCTTAGGCCCCATCTCTGGAAACACCATATATTTT. It encodes CASSLGPISGNTIYF.

The gene calls are TRBV27 and TRBJ1-1; 9 positions agree with TRBD1. V trimming: 4 bases; J trimming: 7 bases; junction bases outside the gene matches: 7. Germline-derived CDR1 and CDR2 are MNHEY and SMNVEV (reference sequence). The CDR3 has 14 residues. This CDR3 is CASSSTGGKVEAFF. DNA of the CDR3: TGTGCCAGCAGTTCGACAGGGGGAAAGGTTGAAGCTTTCTTT.

The chain has TRBV4-1 and TRBJ1-2, with no clear D. CDR1 MGHRA and CDR2 YSYEKL come from the germline V gene. V was shortened by 1 base and J by 0 bases, with 15 bases between the two germline ends. CDR3 length equals 17 residues. The CDR3 DNA sequence: TGCGCCAGCAGCCAAGCTGAGTCTACAGCCGCTAACTATGGCTACACCTTC. Encoded protein: CASSQAESTAANYGYTF.

The V gene is TRBV28, the J gene TRBJ2-7, with D unresolved. The CDR3 runs to 13 residues. V lost 2 bases to trimming and J lost 5 bases, with 10 bases between them. Germline CDR1 reads MDHEN; CDR2 reads SYDVKM. In nucleotides, the CDR3 is TGTGCCAGCAGTTTACCCCCCCGGGACGAGCAGTACTTC. The encoded protein is CASSLPPRDEQYF. Combining the CDR3 with reference TRBV28 and TRBJ2-7 gives the whole variable domain DVKVTQSSRYLVKRTGEKVFLECVQDMDHENMFWYRQDPGLGLRLIYFSYDVKMKEKGDIPEGYSVSREKKERFSLILESASTNQTSMYLCASSLPPRDEQYFGPGTRLTVT.

The chain uses TRBV28 and TRBJ1-2; the D gene is possibly TRBD1 (5 bases). The CDR3 loop spans 15 amino acids. Germline V gene lookup returns CDR1 MDHEN and CDR2 SYDVKM. V was trimmed by 1 base and J by 8 bases, leaving 17 bases between them. CDR3 in amino acids: CASSLSPGPLRGYTF. The CDR3 bases are TGTGCCAGCAGTTTATCTCCAGGGCCTCTGAGGGGCTACACCTTC.

This rearrangement joins TRBV4-3 to TRBJ1-3; D is perhaps TRBD1 (5 bases). The CDR3 runs to 16 residues. Germline CDR1 is LGHNA and CDR2 is YSLEER. The ends were cut back, 1 base at V and 4 bases at J, with 14 bases in the middle. CDR3 DNA: TGCGCCAGCAGCCAAGCGATATCAGGGTCAGGAAACACCATATATTTT. This sequence encodes CASSQAISGSGNTIYF.

The rearrangement uses TRBV6-6 and TRBJ2-7; D call uncertain. CDR1 is MNHNY and CDR2 is SVGAGI in the germline V gene (reference sequence). V was clipped by 2 bases and J by 5 bases, with 13 bases between them. This CDR3 is built from 14 residues. Written as DNA, the CDR3 is TGTGCCAGCAGTTACGGGTGGCAGGCTGACGAGCAGTACTTC. This encodes CASSYGWQADEQYF.

The table lists this clone with a count of one. This chain joins TRBV5-1 and TRBJ2-2; 11 bases are shared with TRBD1. With 7 bases clipped from V and 6 bases from J, the junction kept 8 bases outside the gene matches. Per the germline V gene, CDR1 is SGHRS and CDR2 is YFSETQ. The CDR3 totals 15 residues. CDR3 nucleotide sequence: TGCGCCAGCGGGAGGACAGGGGGCGCTTCCGGGGAGCTGTTTTTT. Its translation: CASGRTGGASGELFF.

The genes are TRBV6-5 and TRBJ2-3; D perhaps matches TRBD1 (6 bases). The CDR3 spans 11 residues. Germline V lookup: CDR1 MNHEY, CDR2 SVGAGI. Trimming took 8 bases from V and 4 from J, leaving 7 bases between them. The CDR3 DNA sequence: TGTGCCAGCTGGGGGCCAGATACGCAGTATTTT. Amino acid sequence: CASWGPDTQYF.

The chain links TRBV27 to TRBJ1-1; D is possibly TRBD1 (5 bases). The CDR3 has 18 amino acids. The germline gives CDR1 MNHEY, CDR2 SMNVEV (reference sequence). V shed 0 bases and J shed 4 bases, with 21 bases lying between them. CDR3 region: CASSLSKGINYFTTEAFF. CDR3 sequence (DNA): TGTGCCAGCAGTTTATCAAAGGGGATTAATTACTTTACCACTGAAGCTTTCTTT.

This chain connects TRBV10-1 to TRBJ2-1, with 10 bases fitting TRBD1. The CDR3 has 16 amino acids. Unmatched junction bases numbered 7, after V lost 1 base and J lost 7 bases. Germline V lookup: CDR1 WNHNN, CDR2 SYGVQD (reference sequence). The CDR3 here is CASSEFGTGVRNEQFF. The CDR3 DNA reads as TGCGCCAGCAGTGAGTTCGGGACAGGGGTTCGTAATGAGCAGTTCTTC.

The rearrangement links TRBV5-4 to TRBJ1-2; TRBD1 matches at 7 bases. Germline loops: CDR1 SGHNT, CDR2 YYREEE (reference sequence). This CDR3 is built from 15 residues. The J segment lost 2 bases and the V segment lost 0 bases, leaving 4 bases of the junction unmatched. The CDR3 sequence: CASSLEQGRNYGYTF. The CDR3 DNA follows: TGTGCCAGCAGCTTGGAACAGGGGCGAAACTATGGCTACACCTTC.

J is TRBJ2-7 and V is TRBV10-3, with TRBD2 matching over 8 bases. CDR3 length: 14 residues. The V gene end was trimmed by 5 bases and the J gene end by 6 bases; junction bases not matched to a gene: 9. Germline-derived CDR1 and CDR2 are ENHRY and SYGVKD. Here the CDR3 reads CAISPGLAGAEQYF. The DNA for the CDR3 is TGTGCCATCAGTCCCGGACTAGCAGGGGCCGAGCAGTACTTC.

The V call is TRBV19, the J call TRBJ2-1, with TRBD1 as a possible D gene (5 bases). This CDR3 has 17 amino acids. From germline, CDR1 is LNHDA and CDR2 SQIVND (reference sequence). V dropped 4 bases and J dropped 0 bases, with 16 bases sitting between them. CDR3 loop: CASSRVTGPSSYNEQFF. CDR3 sequence (DNA): TGTGCCAGTAGTAGGGTTACAGGCCCGAGCTCCTACAATGAGCAGTTCTTC.

The CDR3 DNA is TGTGCCAGCAGCACCCAGACAGGGGGTTACTACGAGCAGTACTTC. It codes for CASSTQTGGYYEQYF. This rearrangement joins TRBV9 to TRBJ2-7; 9 bases are a match to TRBD1. This CDR3 has 15 amino acids. Trimming at V came to 4 bases and at J to 3 bases, leaving 8 bases not matched to a gene. Per the germline V gene, CDR1 is SGDLS and CDR2 is YYNGEE.

The chain carries TRBV6-1 and TRBJ2-4, with 7 bases fitting TRBD1. The CDR3 length is 15 residues. J gave up 7 bases and V 2 bases, and 8 bases lay outside the gene matches. Germline V gene lookup returns CDR1 MNHNS and CDR2 SASEGT. In DNA form, the CDR3 reads TGTGCCAGCAGTGAAAGTAGGGGGCTAGGGAACATTCAGTACTTC. This sequence encodes CASSESRGLGNIQYF.

The J gene is TRBJ2-7, the V gene TRBV7-2, with 8 bases that match TRBD2. V trimming: 5 bases; J trimming: 4 bases; junction bases outside the gene matches: 13. The CDR3 covers 16 residues. The V gene's germline CDR1 is SGHTA and CDR2 FQGNSA. The CDR3 coding sequence is TGTGCCAGCAGCCCCAGGCGGGGGGACGGGGCGTACGAGCAGTACTTC. It specifies CASSPRRGDGAYEQYF.

The rearrangement uses TRBV15 and TRBJ1-3, with D uncertain. V dropped 1 base and J dropped 0 bases, with 7 bases sitting between them. CDR3 size: 15 residues. CDR1 and CDR2 from the germline V gene are LNHNV and YYDKDF (reference sequence). The CDR3 DNA follows: TGTGCCACCAGCAGAGCGAGGAACTCTGGAAACACCATATATTTT. Its protein product is CATSRARNSGNTIYF.

The chain links TRBV7-2 to TRBJ2-5; D may be TRBD1 (6 bases). V was trimmed by 5 bases and J by 4 bases, leaving 17 bases between them. Germline CDR1 reads SGHTA; CDR2 reads FQGNSA. This CDR3 is built from 15 residues. The DNA for the CDR3 is TGTGCCAGCAGCGTAATGGGGGCTGGTCGAGAGACCCAGTACTTC. Encoded protein: CASSVMGAGRETQYF.

The rearrangement links TRBV29-1 to TRBJ2-2; D is unclear. This CDR3 has 14 residues. Germline CDR1 reads SQVTM; CDR2 reads ANQGSEA. The V gene lost 6 bases and the J gene lost 0 bases, with 11 bases spanning the gap. For the CDR3, the DNA is TGCAGCGTGGACGGGCCGACGAACACCGGGGAGCTGTTTTTT. It is translated as CSVDGPTNTGELFF.

V gene TRBV4-1 combines with J gene TRBJ1-5; TRBD1 matches 9 bases. The V and J ends lost 3 bases and 4 bases, in that order; junction bases with no gene match: 7. Looked up from germline, CDR1 is MGHRA and CDR2 is YSYEKL. The CDR3 extends over 16 amino acids. CDR3 DNA: TGCGCCAGCAGCCATTTACAGGGGGCTCGAAATCAGCCCCAGCATTTT. This encodes CASSHLQGARNQPQHF.

Written as DNA, the CDR3 is TGTGCCAGTAGTATACCACCCCGGACAGGAATCTCCTACGAGCAGTACTTC. This encodes CASSIPPRTGISYEQYF. The rearrangement uses TRBV19 and TRBJ2-7; 7 positions agree with TRBD1. V was pared by 2 bases and J by 0 bases, with 10 bases of the junction left unmatched. CDR1 and CDR2 (germline): LNHDA, SQIVND (reference sequence). CDR3 length: 17 amino acids.

CDR3 in amino acids: CAISNRQGNQPQHF. CDR3 sequence (DNA): TGTGCCATCAGCAATAGACAGGGAAATCAGCCCCAGCATTTT. The chain links TRBV10-3 to TRBJ1-5, with 7 bases identical to TRBD1. Germline CDR1 is ENHRY and CDR2 is SYGVKD. The length of the CDR3 is 14 residues. Trimming at V came to 6 bases and at J to 4 bases, leaving 6 bases not matched to a gene.

This rearrangement joins TRBV15 to TRBJ2-5; TRBD1 might be the D (6 bases). V gave up 8 bases and J gave up 4 bases, with 11 bases separating them. Germline V lookup: CDR1 LNHNV, CDR2 YYDKDF (reference sequence). The CDR3 contains 12 residues. CDR3 nucleotides: TGTGCCACCGGGACAAACGGAGAGACCCAGTACTTC. It specifies CATGTNGETQYF.

This chain connects TRBV4-2 to TRBJ1-1; no clear D. The CDR3 length is 16 residues. V was clipped by 2 bases and J by 1 base, with 14 bases between them. Germline loops: CDR1 LGHNA, CDR2 YNFKEQ. CDR3 coding DNA: TGTGCCAGCAGCCAACGGGATGGCAGGAGGAACACTGAAGCTTTCTTT. Translated: CASSQRDGRRNTEAFF.

The chain is built from TRBV10-2 and TRBJ2-5; TRBD2 agrees at 11 bases. Trimming at V came to 10 bases and at J to 2 bases, leaving 9 bases not matched to a gene. CDR3 length: 15 amino acids. Germline V gene sequence: CDR1 WSHSY, CDR2 SAAADI. CDR3 nucleotide sequence: TGCGCCACCCTAGCGGGGGGCTTCGGACAAGAGACCCAGTACTTC. Residues: CATLAGGFGQETQYF.

This clone showed up just once. The chain has TRBV4-3 and TRBJ2-7; tentative D call: TRBD2 (5 bases). Germline V gene lookup returns CDR1 LGHNA and CDR2 YSLEER. Trimming removed 1 base at V and 4 bases at J, with 17 bases between. The CDR3 is made up of 16 amino acids. The CDR3 loop is CASSQALSAGSYEQYF. DNA of the CDR3: TGCGCCAGCAGCCAAGCTCTCTCGGCGGGTTCATACGAGCAGTACTTC.

The chain combines TRBV19 with TRBJ2-5, with 7 bases lining up with TRBD1. With the DNA end fitting TRBJ2-7 better, the J assignment may be wrong. There are 14 residues in the CDR3. CDR1 and CDR2 (germline): LNHDA, SQIVND (reference sequence). The CDR3: CASRPGTANSEQYF. The CDR3 DNA follows: TGTGCCAGTAGGCCCGGGACAGCAAACTCCGAGCAGTACTTC.